The next 25 T cell receptor beta chains were all read from a single sample in a study of shared clonotypes between healthy human individuals. The table came from immunoSEQ multiplex PCR; TCRdb's copy has only in-frame clones and leaves some out. The data contain about 2 million clones, 95% of them seen just once; the ten biggest clones take up more than 0.1%. Sequenced input: naive CD4+ T cells sorted from blood. Subset indicated: CD45RA+ positively selected. These TCRs come from a young man in good health.

Concerning this clone itself: This may arise from a read error, as a much more abundant clone is one base away. Other DNA variants within this sample encode the same CDR3. V gene TRBV7-9 combines with J gene TRBJ2-7; D remains unclear. The ends were cut back, 1 base at V and 5 bases at J, with 3 bases in the middle. The CDR3 totals 11 residues. The germline gives CDR1 SEHNR, CDR2 FQNEAQ (reference sequence). The CDR3 loop is CASSLGDEQYF. CDR3 bases: TGTGCCAGCAGCTTAGGCGACGAGCAGTACTTC.

The V call is TRBV30, the J call TRBJ2-3; D gene ambiguous. V lost 4 bases and J lost 4, with 12 bases in between. The germline V gene has CDR1 GTSNPN and CDR2 SVGIG (reference sequence). The CDR3 totals 13 residues. CDR3 sequence: CAWTRKQADTQYF. In nucleotides, the CDR3 is TGTGCCTGGACGAGAAAGCAAGCAGATACGCAGTATTTT.

The rearrangement links TRBV6-5 to TRBJ1-1; 7 bases align to TRBD1. The trim removed 6 bases at V and 1 base at J, leaving 5 bases unmatched. The CDR3 covers 14 residues. Germline lookup yields CDR1 MNHEY and CDR2 SVGAGI. The CDR3 region has the DNA TGTGCCAGCAGACCGGGACAGAGGAACACTGAAGCTTTCTTT. Translating it yields CASRPGQRNTEAFF.

This clone appeared many times. V gene TRBV9 combines with J gene TRBJ1-2, with D hard to call. The CDR3 is made up of 13 amino acids. Germline loops: CDR1 SGDLS, CDR2 YYNGEE. V dropped 7 bases and J dropped 7 bases, with 17 bases sitting between them. The CDR3 spells CASEGSRARGYTF. DNA of the CDR3: TGTGCCAGCGAGGGATCCCGAGCACGTGGCTACACCTTC. The complete variable domain, with remaining parts taken from reference TRBV9 and TRBJ1-2, reads DSGVTQTPKHLITATGQRVTLRCSPRSGDLSVYWYQQSLDQGLQFLIQYYNGEERAKGNILERFSAQQFPDLHSELNLSSLELGDSALYFCASEGSRARGYTFGSGTRLTVV.

The rearrangement uses TRBV10-2 and TRBJ2-3; D is possibly TRBD2 (7 bases). The CDR3 has 16 residues. CDR1 and CDR2 (germline): WSHSY, SAAADI. Trimming pared 3 bases from V and 9 bases from J, leaving 22 bases between. The CDR3 sequence is CASSDPGGLSRNTQYF. In nucleotides, the CDR3 is TGCGCCAGCAGTGACCCCGGGGGGCTATCCAGAAACACGCAGTATTTT.

This rearrangement joins TRBV9 to TRBJ2-7; 7 bases are shared with TRBD1. Germline V gene sequence: CDR1 SGDLS, CDR2 YYNGEE. CDR3 length: 15 amino acids. Germline trimming cut 3 bases from V and 4 bases from J; bases unmatched to any gene: 10. The CDR3 sequence: CASSARQGPGYEQYF. The CDR3 DNA follows: TGTGCCAGCAGCGCCCGACAGGGCCCGGGTTACGAGCAGTACTTC.

This sequence joins TRBV27 and TRBJ2-6, with D tentatively TRBD1 or TRBD2 (6 bases each). The CDR3 is 18 residues long. Between the trimmed V and J ends, which lost 6 bases and 0 bases, there was a span of 18 bases. Looked up from germline, CDR1 is MNHEY and CDR2 is SMNVEV (reference sequence). CDR3 region: CASSLEGDMASGANVLTF. CDR3 DNA sequence: TGTGCCAGCAGCCTGGAGGGGGACATGGCCTCTGGGGCCAACGTCCTGACTTTC.

The chain joins TRBV7-3 to TRBJ2-1; TRBD2 might be the D (5 bases). Trimming took 5 bases from V and 9 from J, leaving 14 bases between them. Germline V CDR1 and CDR2: SGHTA, FQGTGA. This CDR3 has 13 amino acids. CDR3 in DNA: TGTGCCAGCAGCCATCCTCAACGGGGTGAGCAGTTCTTC. Protein: CASSHPQRGEQFF. The whole variable domain, filled in from reference TRBV7-3 and TRBJ2-1, reads GAGVSQTPSNKVTEKGKYVELRCDPISGHTALYWYRQSLGQGPEFLIYFQGTGAADDSGLPNDRFFAVRPEGSVSTLKIQRTERGDSAVYLCASSHPQRGEQFFGPGTRLTVL.

The V gene is TRBV28, the J gene TRBJ1-1; 7 nucleotides align to TRBD1. CDR1 MDHEN and CDR2 SYDVKM come from the germline V gene. The J segment lost 3 bases and the V segment lost 2 bases, leaving 15 bases of the junction unmatched. The CDR3 has 18 amino acids. The CDR3: CASSLSGNRGAKDTEAFF. DNA of the CDR3: TGTGCCAGCAGTTTAAGCGGCAACAGGGGCGCAAAGGACACTGAAGCTTTCTTT.

This chain joins TRBV9 and TRBJ2-1; D call uncertain. Trimming cost V 2 bases and J 7 bases, with 13 bases left between them. The CDR3 contains 14 residues. CDR1 and CDR2 from the germline V gene are SGDLS and YYNGEE. Written as DNA, the CDR3 is TGTGCCAGCAGCGTCGGACCGACTTGGAATGAGCAGTTCTTC. Encoded protein: CASSVGPTWNEQFF.

The chain is built from TRBV11-2 and TRBJ2-3, with unresolved D. CDR1 and CDR2 (germline): SGHAT, FQNNGV. With 4 bases removed from V and 0 bases from J, the gap between germline ends came to 8 bases. This CDR3 contains 14 residues. Written as DNA, the CDR3 is TGTGCCAGCAGCTCCAGGCTGAGCACAGATACGCAGTATTTT. Translating gives CASSSRLSTDTQYF.

The chain employs TRBV4-3 and TRBJ2-7; TRBD1 matches 7 bases. V trimming: 4 bases; J trimming: 2 bases; junction bases outside the gene matches: 2. This CDR3 contains 13 residues. Germline CDR1 reads LGHNA; CDR2 reads YSLEER. DNA for the CDR3: TGCGCCAGCAGCCCGGGACAGACCTACGAGCAGTACTTC. Its protein is CASSPGQTYEQYF.

This chain uses TRBV7-2 with TRBJ2-7; no clear D gene. The CDR3 contains 16 residues. With 1 base removed from V and 2 bases from J, the gap between germline ends came to 15 bases. Germline V gene lookup returns CDR1 SGHTA and CDR2 FQGNSA. CDR3 DNA: TGTGCCAGCAGCTTAGAGCTCGGGCTAAACACCTACGAGCAGTACTTC. It specifies CASSLELGLNTYEQYF. The variable domain in full, completed from reference TRBV7-2 and TRBJ2-7, reads GAGVSQSPSNKVTEKGKDVELRCDPISGHTALYWYRQSLGQGLEFLIYFQGNSAPDKSGLPSDRFSAERTGGSVSTLTIQRTQQEDSAVYLCASSLELGLNTYEQYFGPGTRLTVT.

The chain is built from TRBV7-8 and TRBJ2-7, with TRBD1 matching over 11 bases. Germline CDR1 SGHVS, CDR2 FQNEAQ. The V gene end was trimmed by 5 bases and the J gene end by 1 base; junction bases not matched to a gene: 4. The CDR3 runs to 15 residues. The CDR3 reads CASSQRDRGSYEQYF. CDR3 DNA sequence: TGTGCCAGCAGCCAAAGGGACAGGGGGTCCTACGAGCAGTACTTC.

The chain employs TRBV30 and TRBJ1-3, with TRBD1 matching over 7 bases. CDR1 and CDR2 (germline): GTSNPN, SVGIG (reference sequence). The length of the CDR3 is 16 residues. Trimming cost V 6 bases and J 2 bases; bases outside gene matches: 13. The CDR3 DNA reads as TGTGCCTGTACTCACAGGGGAAAGTTCGCTGGAAACACCATATATTTT. This codes for CACTHRGKFAGNTIYF.

The chain carries TRBV5-8 and TRBJ1-5; 8 bases are a match to TRBD1. Trimming took 3 bases from V and 3 from J; bases not matched to a gene: 11. The germline gives CDR1 SGHTS, CDR2 YDEGEE. The CDR3 spans 17 residues. The chain's CDR3 is CASSSPGQERDNQPQHF. CDR3 nucleotides: TGTGCCAGCAGCTCGCCGGGACAGGAGAGAGACAATCAGCCCCAGCATTTT.

In regard to this clone: Relative to the germline gene, one junction end is altered; a read error may explain this. The chain recombines TRBV7-7 with TRBJ1-5; D not resolved. CDR3 length equals 13 residues. The germline gives CDR1 SSHAT, CDR2 FNYEAQ (reference sequence). CDR3 DNA: TGTGCTAGCAGCTTAGGTCCGACGGAGCCCCAGCATTTT. It yields the protein CASSLGPTEPQHF. The full variable domain, in which reference TRBV7-7 and TRBJ1-5 provide the parts outside the CDR3, is GAGVSQSPRYKVTKRGQDVTLRCDPISSHATLYWYQQALGQGPEFLTYFNYEAQPDKSGLPSDRFSAERPEGSISTLTIQRTEQRDSAMYRCASSLGPTEPQHFGDGTRLSIL.

This chain uses TRBV6-5 with TRBJ1-4; the D gene is possibly TRBD1 (6 bases). V gave up 6 bases and J gave up 8 bases, with 16 bases separating them. CDR3 length: 14 residues. Germline loops: CDR1 MNHEY, CDR2 SVGAGI. CDR3 sequence reads: CASSGRRGGEKLFF. In DNA, the CDR3 is TGTGCCAGCAGCGGGCGGAGGGGGGGAGAAAAACTGTTTTTT.

V and J are TRBV19 and TRBJ2-4, with D maybe TRBD2 (5 bases). In germline, CDR1 is LNHDA, CDR2 SQIVND (reference sequence). The CDR3 extends over 16 amino acids. Trimming removed 0 bases at V and 0 bases at J, with 9 bases between. The CDR3 protein is CASSIDSALAKNIQYF. CDR3 bases: TGTGCCAGTAGTATAGATAGCGCTCTAGCCAAAAACATTCAGTACTTC.

This chain links TRBV9 with TRBJ1-6; D not resolved. The CDR3 is made up of 15 amino acids. Trimming took off 0 bases at V and 6 bases at J, with 10 bases between the two ends. Germline V gene lookup returns CDR1 SGDLS and CDR2 YYNGEE. DNA of the CDR3: TGTGCCAGCAGCGTAGCTATCGGTTCTAATTCACCCCTCCACTTT. Its protein product is CASSVAIGSNSPLHF. Filled out from reference TRBV9 and TRBJ1-6, the complete variable domain reads DSGVTQTPKHLITATGQRVTLRCSPRSGDLSVYWYQQSLDQGLQFLIQYYNGEERAKGNILERFSAQQFPDLHSELNLSSLELGDSALYFCASSVAIGSNSPLHFGNGTRLTVT.

The V call is TRBV7-2, the J call TRBJ2-3, with a possible D match to TRBD2 (6 bases). Germline loops: CDR1 SGHTA, CDR2 FQGNSA. The CDR3 has 15 residues. The V end was cut by 7 bases, the J end by 6 bases, with 20 bases between. The CDR3 protein is CASTIGDGGWDTQYF. The DNA of the CDR3 is TGTGCCAGCACTATCGGCGACGGGGGATGGGATACGCAGTATTTT.

V gene TRBV30 combines with J gene TRBJ1-6, with D uncertain. Trimming removed 0 bases from V and 10 bases from J, with 13 bases in between. Germline lookup yields CDR1 GTSNPN and CDR2 SVGIG (reference sequence). The length of the CDR3 is 14 residues. CDR3 region: CAWSVLPERSPLHF. Here the CDR3 DNA reads TGTGCCTGGAGTGTACTACCTGAGAGATCACCCCTCCACTTT.

The V and J genes are TRBV11-2 and TRBJ2-7; TRBD1 matches at 7 bases. In germline, CDR1 is SGHAT, CDR2 FQNNGV. J lost 0 bases, V lost 5 bases, and 7 bases had no gene match. The CDR3 extends over 15 amino acids. The CDR3 sequence is CASSPQTGVSYEQYF. Written as DNA, the CDR3 is TGTGCCAGCAGCCCGCAAACAGGGGTCTCCTACGAGCAGTACTTC.

The chain uses TRBV7-9 and TRBJ1-1; TRBD1 aligns across 9 bases. This CDR3 has 15 residues. Germline CDR1 SEHNR, CDR2 FQNEAQ (reference sequence). V lost 4 bases, J lost 1 base, and 4 bases stayed unmatched. This CDR3 is CASSSTGGKNTEAFF. The CDR3 region has the DNA TGTGCCAGCAGCTCGACAGGGGGTAAGAACACTGAAGCTTTCTTT.

The chain has TRBV28 and TRBJ1-1; possibly TRBD1 for D (6 bases). The V gene lost 6 bases and the J gene lost 0 bases, with 11 bases spanning the gap. The V gene's germline CDR1 is MDHEN and CDR2 SYDVKM. The CDR3 covers 14 residues. The CDR3: CASRLRGVNTEAFF. The CDR3 DNA reads TGTGCCAGCAGGCTAAGGGGGGTGAACACTGAAGCTTTCTTT.